Following are 24 T cell receptor beta chains from one sample sequenced in a study of early T cells in non-severe SARS-CoV-2 infection (dated by TCRdb to 2020 to 2022). Preparation of the library involved 5' RACE. TCRdb names NextSeq 500 as the instrument used. TCRdb's own reprocessing of the public reads used fastp at Q25 and MiXCR and kept productive beta chains. Identical CDR3 proteins give one entry, which carries the most common genes and DNA. This sample lists 85,000 to 100,000 distinct CDR3 sequences; approximately 10% were detected once. Of the sample, just over 4.5% falls within the top ten clones. The sequences come from whole blood, collected at baseline. The receptor set was obtained from an adult who was a healthcare worker with PCR-confirmed SARS-CoV-2 infection or an uninfected control (not recorded which).

This clonotype was found many times. The V and J genes are TRBV11-2 and TRBJ2-1, with 12 nucleotides matching TRBD2. Germline trimming cut 6 bases from V and 7 bases from J; bases unmatched to any gene: 7. The CDR3 contains 15 residues. Per germline, CDR1 SGHAT and CDR2 FQNNGV. CDR3 coding DNA: TGTGCCAGCAGACGTCTAGCGGGAGGGCCAAATGAGCAGTTCTTC. Translating gives CASRRLAGGPNEQFF.

There are many counts of this clonotype. The J gene is TRBJ1-1, the V gene TRBV29-1; D perhaps matches TRBD1 (5 bases). The CDR3 sequence is 13 residues long. From germline, CDR1 is SQVTM and CDR2 ANQGSEA. Trimming pared 5 bases from V and 4 bases from J, leaving 14 bases between. The chain's CDR3 is CSVSGRSSTEAFF. DNA of the CDR3: TGCAGCGTTTCGGGGCGTTCCAGCACTGAAGCTTTCTTT.

This clonotype was observed many times. The rearrangement joins TRBV13 to TRBJ1-3; the D is unclear. CDR1 is PRHDT and CDR2 is FYEKMQ in the germline V gene (reference sequence). The CDR3 is 14 amino acids. V was pared by 8 bases and J by 0 bases, with 11 bases between. The CDR3 protein is CASSDGFSGNTIYF. The CDR3 coding sequence is TGTGCCAGCTCGGACGGATTCTCTGGAAACACCATATATTTT.

In this sample, this clonotype turned up a few times. V is TRBV5-1 and J is TRBJ2-7; no firm D call. The length of the CDR3 is 14 residues. V was clipped by 0 bases and J by 3 bases, with 10 bases between them. Per germline, CDR1 SGHRS and CDR2 YFSETQ. Here the CDR3 DNA reads TGCGCCAGCAGCTTGGTATCGTTCTTCTACGAGCAGTACTTC. Residues: CASSLVSFFYEQYF.

J is TRBJ2-3 and V is TRBV9; 11 nucleotides align to TRBD2. The CDR3 contains 16 residues. V dropped 3 bases and J dropped 6; count of bases not matched to a gene: 9. CDR1 SGDLS and CDR2 YYNGEE come from the germline V gene. The CDR3 nucleotides read TGTGCCAGCAGCGGAGATAGCGGGGGGGCAGGGGATACGCAGTATTTT. It translates to CASSGDSGGAGDTQYF.

This clonotype came up a few times. The J gene is TRBJ2-1, the V gene TRBV20-1; 7 bases agree with TRBD1. CDR1 and CDR2 from the germline V gene are DFQATT and SNEGSKA (reference sequence). The CDR3 runs 15 residues. The trim removed 0 bases at V and 0 bases at J, leaving 2 bases unmatched. The CDR3 is CSARDGTVSYNEQFF. The CDR3 DNA sequence: TGCAGTGCTAGAGATGGGACAGTCTCCTACAATGAGCAGTTCTTC.

In this sample, this clonotype turned up many times. V and J are TRBV7-2 and TRBJ2-1; 11 nucleotides match TRBD1. The CDR3 is 14 amino acids. The germline V gene has CDR1 SGHTA and CDR2 FQGNSA. V was pared by 5 bases and J by 7 bases, with 4 bases of the junction left unmatched. CDR3: CASSKGQGENEQFF. As DNA, the CDR3 is TGTGCCAGCAGCAAGGGACAGGGGGAGAATGAGCAGTTCTTC.

This clonotype showed up just a few times. The chain couples TRBV7-2 to TRBJ2-7, with unresolved D. CDR1 is SGHTA and CDR2 is FQGNSA in the germline V gene. Trimming left V 4 bases short and J 4 bases short, with 17 bases between. There are 15 residues in the CDR3. The DNA for the CDR3 is TGTGCCAGCAGCTCCCATCCGGCATCCGCGTACGAGCAGTACTTC. The encoded protein is CASSSHPASAYEQYF.

This rearrangement joins TRBV20-1 to TRBJ2-2; 11 bases agree with TRBD2. With V trimmed by 0 bases and J by 4 bases, 4 bases remained unmatched. The CDR3 loop spans 16 amino acids. The germline CDR1 and CDR2 sequences are DFQATT and SNEGSKA (reference sequence). CDR3 nucleotide sequence: TGCAGTGCTAGAGACCACGGACTAGCGGGCACCGGGGAGCTGTTTTTT. Residues: CSARDHGLAGTGELFF.

This clonotype was counted between two and nine times. The rearrangement links TRBV5-4 to TRBJ2-1; 8 bases map to TRBD2. The V gene's germline CDR1 is SGHNT and CDR2 YYREEE (reference sequence). This CDR3 contains 15 residues. V shed 3 bases and J 8 bases; nucleotides not matched to a gene: 10. CDR3 loop: CASSSGTREGHEQFF. As DNA, the CDR3 is TGTGCCAGCAGCTCCGGGACTAGGGAAGGGCATGAGCAGTTCTTC.

This clonotype was counted only a few times. The chain uses TRBV20-1 and TRBJ2-5; D remains ambiguous. CDR3 length: 13 amino acids. The V gene's germline CDR1 is DFQATT and CDR2 SNEGSKA (reference sequence). The V and J ends lost 3 bases and 0 bases respectively, with 8 bases between them. CDR3 residues: CSASSQYQETQYF. Written as DNA, the CDR3 is TGCAGTGCTAGTTCTCAGTACCAAGAGACCCAGTACTTC.

The chain has TRBV2 and TRBJ1-1, with 8 bases identical to TRBD1. Per the germline V gene, CDR1 is SNHLY and CDR2 is FYNNEI. Trimming removed 4 bases from V and 1 base from J; junction bases left unmatched: 2. The CDR3 loop spans 14 amino acids. The CDR3 protein is CASSATGGNTEAFF. The CDR3 DNA follows: TGTGCCAGCAGTGCAACAGGGGGGAACACTGAAGCTTTCTTT.

The chain uses TRBV6-1 and TRBJ2-7; D perhaps matches TRBD1 (5 bases). Trimming pared 2 bases from V and 3 bases from J, leaving 14 bases between. Germline CDR1 and CDR2: MNHNS and SASEGT. CDR3 length: 15 residues. CDR3 residues: CASSEIPPGNYEQYF. The CDR3 DNA sequence: TGTGCCAGCAGTGAAATCCCCCCAGGGAACTACGAGCAGTACTTC.

V is TRBV9 and J is TRBJ2-1; TRBD2 aligns across 9 bases. The CDR3 spans 16 residues. Germline CDR1 SGDLS, CDR2 YYNGEE. V shed 4 bases and J 7 bases; nucleotides not matched to a gene: 12. The CDR3 DNA is TGTGCCAGCAGCCCCGGGCTAGCGGGACCTGTGAATGAGCAGTTCTTC. It yields the protein CASSPGLAGPVNEQFF.

This clonotype has only a few counts. The CDR3 sequence is CASSHIPSGTDTQYF. The CDR3 region has the DNA TGTGCCAGCAGCCATATCCCTAGCGGCACAGATACGCAGTATTTT. The chain links TRBV4-2 to TRBJ2-3; D perhaps matches TRBD2 (6 bases). Trimming left V 3 bases short and J 1 base short, with 11 bases between. CDR1 and CDR2 from the germline V gene are LGHNA and YNFKEQ. The CDR3 consists of 15 residues.

This clonotype has a handful of counts. V and J are TRBV6-2 or TRBV6-3 and TRBJ2-1; either TRBD1 or TRBD2 may supply D (5 bases each). This CDR3 is built from 15 residues. Looked up from germline, CDR1 is MNHEY and CDR2 is SVGEGT. Trimming removed 4 bases at V and 7 bases at J, with 17 bases between. The CDR3 nucleotides read TGTGCCAGCAGTTTGGGGGATGGAAGGTGGAATGAGCAGTTCTTC. It is translated as CASSLGDGRWNEQFF.

This clonotype turned up a few times. J is TRBJ2-7 and V is TRBV29-1; 10 bases are a match to TRBD2. The V gene end was trimmed by 7 bases and the J gene end by 3 bases; junction bases not matched to a gene: 6. The CDR3 length is 13 residues. Germline V lookup: CDR1 SQVTM, CDR2 ANQGSEA. The CDR3 sequence is CSGSGRTDYEQYF. The CDR3 nucleotides are TGCAGCGGTAGCGGGAGGACAGACTACGAGCAGTACTTC.

This clonotype was seen at least ten times. V usage is TRBV7-8 and J usage is TRBJ2-5; a possible D gene is TRBD2 (5 bases). V lost 5 bases and J lost 2, with 15 bases in between. This CDR3 is built from 15 residues. The V gene's germline CDR1 is SGHVS and CDR2 FQNEAQ. Written as DNA, the CDR3 is TGTGCCAGCAGCCCCTTGGGGAGTAGGCAAGAGACCCAGTACTTC. It translates to CASSPLGSRQETQYF.

This clonotype was recorded many times. CDR3 loop: CSVEEGFGTEAFF. In DNA, the CDR3 is TGCAGCGTTGAAGAGGGTTTCGGCACTGAAGCTTTCTTT. The chain is built from TRBV29-1 and TRBJ1-1, with D uncertain. Between the trimmed V and J ends, which lost 0 bases and 4 bases, there was a span of 9 bases. Germline CDR1 and CDR2: SQVTM and ANQGSEA. This CDR3 comprises 13 residues.

The chain combines TRBV2 with TRBJ2-3; D possibly corresponds to TRBD1 (5 bases). The germline CDR1 and CDR2 sequences are SNHLY and FYNNEI. The CDR3 contains 16 residues. The V and J ends lost 2 bases and 2 bases respectively, with 14 bases between them. The DNA for the CDR3 is TGTGCCAGCAGTGAAAGGGGAATAATCTTCACAGATACGCAGTATTTT. Amino acids: CASSERGIIFTDTQYF.

The chain is built from TRBV29-1 and TRBJ1-1; maybe TRBD1 (5 bases). There are 16 residues in the CDR3. Trimming removed 6 bases from V and 0 bases from J, with 20 bases in between. In germline, CDR1 is SQVTM, CDR2 ANQGSEA. The CDR3 loop reads CSVGWSGRRMNTEAFF. The CDR3 DNA sequence: TGCAGCGTCGGGTGGTCGGGACGGCGAATGAACACTGAAGCTTTCTTT.

This clonotype was recorded many times. The chain is built from TRBV7-2 and TRBJ2-3, with D possibly called TRBD1 or TRBD2 (5 bases each). Germline V gives CDR1 SGHTA, CDR2 FQGNSA. The CDR3 runs 15 residues. Trimming took 1 base from V and 6 from J, leaving 14 bases between them. CDR3 sequence (DNA): TGTGCCAGCAGCTTAGTGAGGGGTTTGGTGGATACGCAGTATTTT. Protein: CASSLVRGLVDTQYF.

This clonotype has a handful of counts. The chain joins TRBV7-9 to TRBJ2-1; TRBD2 matches at 10 bases. This CDR3 region has 15 residues. The V segment lost 5 bases and the J segment 6 bases; nucleotides outside the gene matches: 7. Germline V gene sequence: CDR1 SEHNR, CDR2 FQNEAQ (reference sequence). CDR3 in DNA: TGTGCCAGCAGCCCCTTAGCGGGAGGCCCCAATGAGCAGTTCTTC. This translates into CASSPLAGGPNEQFF.

This clonotype came up many times. This chain links TRBV19 with TRBJ2-1, with D possibly matching TRBD2 (5 bases). V lost 2 bases and J 3 bases, leaving 14 bases between the germline ends. Germline V CDR1 and CDR2: LNHDA, SQIVND (reference sequence). The CDR3 is 16 residues long. This CDR3 reads CASSIHGRVLYNEQFF. CDR3 in DNA: TGTGCCAGTAGTATACACGGGCGGGTACTCTACAATGAGCAGTTCTTC.